This T cell receptor beta chain originates from a study of blood T cells in healthy people across ages. At the level of the study: Template-switching capture recovered about one barcoded beta molecule per two T cells. Study-wide results and caveats: PBMCs were not sorted, which prevented a conclusive comparison of naive versus antigen-experienced cells. A roughly linear age-dependent decrease characterized TCR beta diversity per million T cells.

With regard to this clonotype: The antigen is undetermined.

Alongside a J-beta primer mix, a sample-barcoded 5' primer served in a second PCR lasting about 7 to 11 cycles. TCRdb reprocessed the 5' RACE reads with MiXCR, giving one entry per CDR3 protein. This sample carries more than 500,000 distinct CDR3 sequences, roughly 29% of them seen once, and the ten largest clones take 15% to 20%. This CDR3 has 16 amino acids. Germline CDR1 reads LGHNA; CDR2 reads YSLEER. V lost 0 bases and J lost 5; bases outside the gene matches: 7. This receptor was taken from a woman aged 65 to 85 in good health. Sequenced input: blood. V usage is TRBV4-3 and J usage is TRBJ2-5, with 9 bases that match TRBD1. DNA of the CDR3: TGCGCCAGCAGCCAAGAGATAACAGGGGGCGGGGAGACCCAGTACTTC. Translated: CASSQEITGGGETQYF.